This TCR beta chain was found in a study of OX40 agonist ivuxolimab in advanced cancers. Study findings and constraints: Nonresponders included some who also had low normalized T-cell clonal expansion.

Profiling relied on immunoSEQ multiplex PCR, and the TCRdb table lists in-frame clones only, not all of them. The sample consists of roughly 64,000 clones, approximately 92% of them appearing once. From germline, CDR1 is SGDLS and CDR2 YYNGEE. The CDR3 has 15 residues. The ends were cut back, 0 bases at V and 7 bases at J, with 11 bases in the middle. As for this clone: Its target is not known.

This TCR was sampled from an adult with an advanced solid tumor such as melanoma, head and neck, liver or kidney cancer. The gene calls are TRBV9 and TRBJ1-6; D is possibly TRBD1 (6 bases). The sample in question was CD4+ or CD8+ T cells sorted from blood, obtained in a trial of the OX40 agonist ivuxolimab. CDR3 amino acids: CASSVEGQGNSPLHF. Here the CDR3 DNA reads TGTGCCAGCAGCGTAGAAGGTCAGGGGAATTCACCCCTCCACTTT.